Below, 29 T cell receptor beta chains from the same sample are listed, as sequenced in a study of early T cells in non-severe SARS-CoV-2 infection. MiXCR, applied by TCRdb to the 5' RACE reads, yields one record per CDR3 protein. The sample holds some 80,000 distinct CDR3 sequences; approximately 15% are singletons and the top ten take 1.4%. Sequences were obtained from whole blood. The receptors were gathered from an adult who was a healthcare worker with PCR-confirmed SARS-CoV-2 infection or an uninfected control (not recorded which).

V and J are TRBV9 and TRBJ1-3; possible D gene TRBD1, 5 bases. In germline, CDR1 is SGDLS, CDR2 YYNGEE. The CDR3 totals 15 residues. The V gene lost 3 bases and the J gene lost 0 bases, with 10 bases spanning the gap. This chain's CDR3 is CASSGLGLSGNTIYF. In nucleotides, the CDR3 is TGTGCCAGCAGCGGTCTGGGGCTCTCTGGAAACACCATATATTTT.

Only a few counts were recorded for this clonotype. The V gene is TRBV29-1, the J gene TRBJ2-7; 9 bases match TRBD1. Germline loops: CDR1 SQVTM, CDR2 ANQGSEA. The J segment lost 7 bases and the V segment lost 3 bases, leaving 1 base of the junction unmatched. The CDR3 contains 11 residues. CDR3 in DNA: TGCAGCGTTGAGGGACAGGGAGAGCAGTACTTC. Translated, it gives CSVEGQGEQYF.

This clonotype was seen a handful of times. The CDR3 DNA sequence: TGTGCCAGCAGACCGGACCTTAATAGCAATCAGCCCCAGCATTTT. This sequence encodes CASRPDLNSNQPQHF. The chain has TRBV6-1 and TRBJ1-5, with D unresolved. V gave up 6 bases and J gave up 0 bases, with 12 bases separating them. CDR1 is MNHNS and CDR2 is SASEGT in the germline V gene. This CDR3 is 15 amino acids long.

This clonotype was seen many times. The chain links TRBV25-1 to TRBJ2-4, with a possible D match to TRBD2 (5 bases). The V gene lost 1 base and the J gene lost 3 bases, with 10 bases spanning the gap. CDR3 size: 15 residues. The germline V gene encodes CDR1 MGHDK and CDR2 SYGVNS. The CDR3 loop is CASSESSRGKNIQYF. The CDR3 DNA reads TGTGCCAGCAGTGAATCTAGCCGAGGCAAAAACATTCAGTACTTC.

This clonotype came up many times. J is TRBJ2-1 and V is TRBV7-9, with TRBD1 identical over 7 bases. Germline V CDR1 and CDR2: SEHNR, FQNEAQ (reference sequence). V shed 5 bases and J 1 base; nucleotides not matched to a gene: 5. The CDR3 runs 15 residues. CDR3 sequence (DNA): TGTGCCAGCAGCGCCCGGGACAGATCCTACAATGAGCAGTTCTTC. It specifies CASSARDRSYNEQFF.

The chain carries TRBV4-2 and TRBJ1-5; D gene unclear. CDR1 is LGHNA, CDR2 YNFKEQ, per germline. The CDR3 spans 15 residues. The ends were cut back, 3 bases at V and 0 bases at J, with 9 bases in the middle. The CDR3 coding sequence is TGTGCCAGCAGCCAGACGGATAATAGCAATCAGCCCCAGCATTTT. It specifies CASSQTDNSNQPQHF.

Here the CDR3 reads CAWSEDRGTQPQHF. Written as DNA, the CDR3 is TGTGCCTGGAGTGAAGACAGGGGTACGCAGCCCCAGCATTTT. The rearrangement joins TRBV30 to TRBJ1-5; 8 bases align to TRBD1. This CDR3 is built from 14 residues. Trimming cost V 1 base and J 7 bases; bases outside gene matches: 6. CDR1 is GTSNPN and CDR2 is SVGIG in the germline V gene (reference sequence). Looking up the rest from reference TRBV30 and TRBJ1-5 gives the full variable domain: SQTIHQWPATLVQPVGSPLSLECTVEGTSNPNLYWYRQAAGRGLQLLFYSVGIGQISSEVPQNLSASRPQDRQFILSSKKLLLSDSGFYLCAWSEDRGTQPQHFGDGTRLSIL.

In regard to this clonotype: One junction end does not reproduce the germline sequence, and a read error may be involved. The chain couples TRBV9 to TRBJ1-4; D is undetermined. The germline V gene has CDR1 SGDLS and CDR2 YYNGEE. The CDR3 has 16 amino acids. CDR3: CVSSVGSGRTNEKLFF. The CDR3 DNA is TGTGTCAGCAGCGTAGGATCCGGGCGGACTAATGAAAAACTGTTTTTT.

The V gene is TRBV4-3, the J gene TRBJ2-1, with D hard to call. Between the trimmed V and J ends, which lost 1 base and 5 bases, there was a span of 6 bases. The length of the CDR3 is 13 residues. Per the germline V gene, CDR1 is LGHNA and CDR2 is YSLEER. The CDR3 spells CASSQGGHNEQFF. DNA of the CDR3: TGCGCCAGCAGCCAAGGTGGCCACAATGAGCAGTTCTTC.

There are many counts of this clonotype. This chain links TRBV11-2 with TRBJ2-3; TRBD2 matches at 13 bases. Germline loops: CDR1 SGHAT, CDR2 FQNNGV. The ends lost 4 bases at V and 4 bases at J; junction bases unmatched: 5. This CDR3 has 16 amino acids. For the CDR3, the DNA is TGTGCCAGCAGCTCCCGGACTAGCGGGGGACCAGATACGCAGTATTTT. Translating it yields CASSSRTSGGPDTQYF.

In its sample, this clonotype was seen a few times. The chain couples TRBV7-3 to TRBJ2-2; the D call may be TRBD1 or TRBD2 (5 bases each). Germline CDR1 SGHTA, CDR2 FQGTGA. V lost 6 bases, J lost 0 bases, and 11 bases lay in between. This CDR3 region has 15 residues. CDR3 bases: TGTGCCAGCAGACTTGGGGGAGCGAACACCGGGGAGCTGTTTTTT. Its translation: CASRLGGANTGELFF.

The chain couples TRBV6-5 to TRBJ2-3; TRBD1 matches 8 bases. Germline V lookup: CDR1 MNHEY, CDR2 SVGAGI. Trimming took 6 bases from V and 2 from J; bases not matched to a gene: 7. CDR3 length equals 15 residues. DNA of the CDR3: TGTGCCAGCAGACGCCGGGACAGGACCACAGATACGCAGTATTTT. Amino acid sequence: CASRRRDRTTDTQYF.

The chain links TRBV6-6 to TRBJ2-2, with D hard to call. The CDR3 contains 15 residues. Trimming took off 6 bases at V and 0 bases at J, with 11 bases between the two ends. CDR1 is MNHNY, CDR2 SVGAGI, per germline (reference sequence). CDR3 protein: CASRKGPPNTGELFF. CDR3 DNA: TGTGCCAGCAGGAAGGGCCCCCCGAACACCGGGGAGCTGTTTTTT.

This clonotype was detected only a few times. The chain carries TRBV12-5 and TRBJ1-2, with D hard to call. There are 15 residues in the CDR3. Germline-derived CDR1 and CDR2 are LGHNT and FRNRAP. Trimming pared 5 bases from V and 2 bases from J, leaving 15 bases between. This CDR3 is CASGTAAVGNYGYTF. The CDR3 DNA follows: TGTGCTAGTGGTACTGCGGCAGTTGGGAACTATGGCTACACCTTC.

This clonotype came up a few times. The rearrangement joins TRBV12-3 or TRBV12-4 to TRBJ1-1; D ambiguous. V was cut by 4 bases and J by 3 bases, with 9 bases left in between. The CDR3 sequence is 13 residues long. CDR3 residues: CASSSNSYTEAFF. The CDR3 nucleotides read TGTGCCAGCAGTTCAAACAGCTACACTGAAGCTTTCTTT.

This clonotype was seen a few times. The chain joins TRBV10-3 to TRBJ2-7; D uncertain. CDR1 is ENHRY, CDR2 SYGVKD, per germline. The CDR3 is made up of 13 amino acids. The V gene lost 10 bases and the J gene lost 2 bases, with 15 bases spanning the gap. CDR3 residues: CATHDRQPYEQYF. CDR3 coding DNA: TGTGCCACCCATGACCGCCAGCCCTACGAGCAGTACTTC.

The chain uses TRBV5-4 and TRBJ2-5; the match to TRBD2 covers 7 bases. Germline CDR1 is SGHNT and CDR2 is YYREEE (reference sequence). The junction had 4 bases not matched to a gene; V was cut back by 4 bases and J by 1 base. This CDR3 spans 14 amino acids. The CDR3 spells CASSQRDLQETQYF. CDR3 bases: TGTGCCAGCAGCCAGCGGGACCTCCAAGAGACCCAGTACTTC.

This chain connects TRBV7-8 to TRBJ2-7; D is unresolved. V lost 5 bases and J 4 bases, leaving 9 bases between the germline ends. Germline assignment: CDR1 SGHVS and CDR2 FQNEAQ. The CDR3 sequence is 12 residues long. In DNA, the CDR3 is TGTGCCAGCAGCCGATATTCTTACGAGCAGTACTTC. The encoded protein is CASSRYSYEQYF.

The CDR3 is CASNFSVKGPYEQYF. In DNA, the CDR3 is TGTGCCAGCAACTTTTCCGTGAAGGGCCCCTACGAGCAGTACTTC. V and J are TRBV11-2 and TRBJ2-7, with D unclear. V lost 7 bases and J 2 bases, leaving 18 bases between the germline ends. Germline V gives CDR1 SGHAT, CDR2 FQNNGV. The CDR3 consists of 15 residues.

The chain carries TRBV5-1 and TRBJ1-5, with a possible D match to TRBD1 (6 bases). The CDR3 has 15 amino acids. Trimming removed 0 bases at V and 0 bases at J, with 7 bases between. Per the germline V gene, CDR1 is SGHRS and CDR2 is YFSETQ. CDR3 region: CASSLEGGSNQPQHF. CDR3 nucleotide sequence: TGCGCCAGCAGCTTGGAGGGGGGTAGCAATCAGCCCCAGCATTTT.

This clonotype turned up a few times. The CDR3 DNA sequence: TGTGCCAGCGGTTCAGTCTCCTACGAGCAGTACTTC. Its protein is CASGSVSYEQYF. V gene TRBV11-2 combines with J gene TRBJ2-7; D remains ambiguous. CDR1 is SGHAT and CDR2 is FQNNGV in the germline V gene. This CDR3 comprises 12 residues. The V end lost 8 bases, the J end lost 0 bases, and 8 bases lay between the germline ends.

This clonotype was counted at least ten times. The chain links TRBV5-8 to TRBJ2-1; no reliable D call. Germline V gene data show CDR1 as SGHTS and CDR2 as YDEGEE. This CDR3 is built from 15 residues. Trimming removed 2 bases at V and 2 bases at J, with 11 bases between. This chain's CDR3 is CASSFRQMAYNEQFF. CDR3 DNA: TGTGCCAGCAGCTTCAGGCAGATGGCCTACAATGAGCAGTTCTTC.

Many counts were recorded for this clonotype. The V and J genes are TRBV5-4 and TRBJ2-1; D unclear. Germline V gene lookup returns CDR1 SGHNT and CDR2 YYREEE (reference sequence). The CDR3 contains 15 residues. V lost 1 base, J lost 9 bases, and 17 bases lay in between. The CDR3 nucleotides are TGTGCCAGCAGCTTGAGAGCTTGGTACGAAAGTGAGCAGTTCTTC. Protein sequence: CASSLRAWYESEQFF.

This clonotype was observed at least ten times. The chain couples TRBV15 to TRBJ2-2, with TRBD1 matching 9 bases. Looked up from germline, CDR1 is LNHNV and CDR2 is YYDKDF (reference sequence). The CDR3 spans 14 residues. V lost 0 bases to trimming and J lost 15 bases; unmatched junction nucleotides: 8. The CDR3 DNA is TGTGCCACCAGCAGAGATCTTGAACAGGGGGCGGTGTTTTTT. This encodes CATSRDLEQGAVFF.

The rearrangement links TRBV5-1 to TRBJ2-5; TRBD2 matches at 7 bases. CDR1 is SGHRS, CDR2 YFSETQ, per germline. J gave up 3 bases and V 6 bases, and 11 bases lay outside the gene matches. This CDR3 has 15 residues. The CDR3 DNA is TGCGCCAGCACGAGACAGCGGGGTCTGGAAGAGACCCAGTACTTC. Its translation is CASTRQRGLEETQYF.

This clonotype was found many times. The rearrangement joins TRBV19 to TRBJ2-2, with TRBD2 matching over 8 bases. Germline lookup yields CDR1 LNHDA and CDR2 SQIVND (reference sequence). Trimming took 10 bases from V and 6 from J; bases not matched to a gene: 10. The CDR3 extends over 14 amino acids. CDR3 DNA sequence: TGTGCCACAACCCCCGGGGGGGCGCCCGGGGAGCTGTTTTTT. Residues: CATTPGGAPGELFF.

The CDR3 sequence: CASSPLGLAGGPTLNTGELFF. The DNA of the CDR3 is TGTGCCAGCAGCCCCTTGGGACTAGCGGGGGGCCCAACCTTGAACACCGGGGAGCTGTTTTTT. The chain recombines TRBV3-1 with TRBJ2-2, with 15 bases aligning to TRBD2. Germline CDR1 LGHDT, CDR2 YNNKEL (reference sequence). The CDR3 consists of 21 residues. J gave up 1 base and V 4 bases, and 13 bases lay outside the gene matches.

This chain links TRBV15 with TRBJ2-7, with D perhaps matching TRBD1 (6 bases). CDR1 LNHNV and CDR2 YYDKDF come from the germline V gene (reference sequence). Between the trimmed V and J ends, which lost 3 bases and 6 bases, there was a span of 12 bases. The CDR3 sequence is 13 residues long. In DNA form, the CDR3 reads TGTGCCACCAGCAGTTGGGGGCAGCCCGAGCAGTACTTC. Amino acid sequence: CATSSWGQPEQYF.

In this sample, this clonotype turned up many times. CDR3 in amino acids: CASSWTGSDEQFF. DNA for the CDR3: TGCGCCAGCAGCTGGACAGGGTCGGATGAGCAGTTCTTC. The gene calls are TRBV5-1 and TRBJ2-1, with TRBD1 identical over 8 bases. This CDR3 has 13 residues. From germline, CDR1 is SGHRS and CDR2 YFSETQ. Trimming took 3 bases from V and 8 from J; bases not matched to a gene: 4. Full variable domain (rest looked up from reference TRBV5-1 and TRBJ2-1): KAGVTQTPRYLIKTRGQQVTLSCSPISGHRSVSWYQQTPGQGLQFLFEYFSETQRNKGNFPGRFSGRQFSNSRSEMNVSTLELGDSALYLCASSWTGSDEQFFGPGTRLTVL.